This entry lists 7 T cell receptor beta chains sequenced from one sample in a study of blood T cell repertoires in COVID-19. Using immunoSEQ multiplex PCR, the repertoire was profiled, and TCRdb retains in-frame clones only, with some absent. The table has hundreds of thousands of clones, approximately 90% seen once. The sample consisted of peripheral blood. Receptors originate from a woman aged 18 to 35 with acute or convalescent COVID-19.

The chain joins TRBV5-6 to TRBJ2-2; D is unclear. The CDR3 runs 12 residues. Germline V lookup: CDR1 SGHDT, CDR2 YYEEEE. V shed 2 bases and J shed 6 bases, with 5 bases lying between them. CDR3 coding DNA: TGTGCCAGCAGCTTCAGTTCCGGGGAGCTGTTTTTT. It codes for CASSFSSGELFF.

CDR3 region: CASSPPGSLQVAFF. Here the CDR3 DNA reads TGTGCCAGCAGCCCGCCGGGGTCTCTTCAGGTGGCTTTCTTT. This chain links TRBV9 with TRBJ1-1; the D is unclear. This CDR3 comprises 14 residues. Germline loops: CDR1 SGDLS, CDR2 YYNGEE. The germline V and J ends were trimmed by 4 bases and 11 bases, with 21 bases remaining between them.

This chain joins TRBV4-2 and TRBJ1-5; D remains unclear. Germline loops: CDR1 LGHNA, CDR2 YNFKEQ. V lost 1 base and J 4 bases, leaving 5 bases between the germline ends. The CDR3 runs to 13 residues. The CDR3 is CASSQALNQPQHF. Written as DNA, the CDR3 is TGTGCCAGCAGCCAAGCCTTGAATCAGCCCCAGCATTTT.

This sequence joins TRBV27 and TRBJ2-7; D is ambiguous. The V end lost 5 bases, the J end lost 3 bases, and 20 bases lay between the germline ends. The CDR3 totals 16 residues. Germline CDR1 MNHEY, CDR2 SMNVEV (reference sequence). CDR3 residues: CASSPLRQSNYYEQYF. CDR3 bases: TGTGCCAGCAGTCCTCTAAGGCAGTCCAACTACTACGAGCAGTACTTC.

V is TRBV19 and J is TRBJ1-5; 10 bases map to TRBD1. CDR3 length equals 15 residues. The V gene's germline CDR1 is LNHDA and CDR2 SQIVND (reference sequence). V lost 5 bases to trimming and J lost 7 bases; unmatched junction nucleotides: 8. CDR3 coding DNA: TGTGCCAGTAGTCCGGGACAGGGGTTTGAACAGCCCCAGCATTTT. This encodes CASSPGQGFEQPQHF.

The rearrangement uses TRBV30 and TRBJ1-5; 8 bases align to TRBD1. Germline CDR1 GTSNPN, CDR2 SVGIG (reference sequence). This CDR3 region has 14 residues. After removal of 1 base from V and 5 bases from J, the junction contained 4 bases not matched to a gene. Here the CDR3 reads CAWSDRDRYQPQHF. CDR3 coding DNA: TGTGCCTGGAGTGACCGGGACAGGTATCAGCCCCAGCATTTT.

The J gene is TRBJ2-7, the V gene TRBV23-1; D possibly corresponds to TRBD2 (6 bases). TRBV23-1 is labeled an ORF, and its function is uncertain. The CDR3 loop spans 15 amino acids. V was cut by 11 bases and J by 6 bases, with 26 bases left in between. The CDR3: CARSRGGLQTREQYF. Here the CDR3 DNA reads TGCGCCCGGAGTCGGGGAGGCCTACAGACGCGCGAGCAGTACTTC.